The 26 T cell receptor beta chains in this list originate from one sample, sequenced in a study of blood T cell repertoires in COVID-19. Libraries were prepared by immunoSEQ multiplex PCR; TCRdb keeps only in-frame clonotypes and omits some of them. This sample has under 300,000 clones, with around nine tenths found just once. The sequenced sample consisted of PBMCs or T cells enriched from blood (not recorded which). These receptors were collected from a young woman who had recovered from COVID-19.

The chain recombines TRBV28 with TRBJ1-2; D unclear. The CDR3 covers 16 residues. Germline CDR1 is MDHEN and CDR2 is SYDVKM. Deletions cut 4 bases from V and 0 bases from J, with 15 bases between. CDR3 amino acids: CASSSPSVRSNYGYTF. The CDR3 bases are TGTGCCAGCAGTTCGCCATCCGTCCGGTCTAACTATGGCTACACCTTC.

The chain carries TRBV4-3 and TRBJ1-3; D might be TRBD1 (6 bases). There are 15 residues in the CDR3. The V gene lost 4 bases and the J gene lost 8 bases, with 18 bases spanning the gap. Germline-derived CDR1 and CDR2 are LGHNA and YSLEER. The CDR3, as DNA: TGCGCCAGCAGCCTTAAAACAGGGACCAAGGACACCATATATTTT. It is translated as CASSLKTGTKDTIYF.

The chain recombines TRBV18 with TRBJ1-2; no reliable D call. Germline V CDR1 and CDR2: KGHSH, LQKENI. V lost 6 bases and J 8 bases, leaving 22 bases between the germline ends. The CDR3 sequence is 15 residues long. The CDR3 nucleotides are TGTGCCAGCTCCCCGGCTGAGGGAAGGTTAGGCGGCTACACCTTC. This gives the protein CASSPAEGRLGGYTF. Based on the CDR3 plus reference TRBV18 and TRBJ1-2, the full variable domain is NAGVMQNPRHLVRRRGQEARLRCSPMKGHSHVYWYRQLPEEGLKFMVYLQKENIIDESGMPKERFSAEFPKEGPSILRIQQVVRGDSAAYFCASSPAEGRLGGYTFGSGTRLTVV.

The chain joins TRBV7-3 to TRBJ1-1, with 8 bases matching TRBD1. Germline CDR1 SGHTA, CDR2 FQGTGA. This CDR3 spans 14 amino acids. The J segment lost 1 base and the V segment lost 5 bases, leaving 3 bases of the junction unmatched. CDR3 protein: CASSPGQGNTEAFF. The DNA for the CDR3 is TGTGCCAGCAGCCCCGGACAGGGGAACACTGAAGCTTTCTTT. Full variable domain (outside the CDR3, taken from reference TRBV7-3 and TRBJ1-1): GAGVSQTPSNKVTEKGKYVELRCDPISGHTALYWYRQSLGQGPEFLIYFQGTGAADDSGLPNDRFFAVRPEGSVSTLKIQRTERGDSAVYLCASSPGQGNTEAFFGQGTRLTVV.

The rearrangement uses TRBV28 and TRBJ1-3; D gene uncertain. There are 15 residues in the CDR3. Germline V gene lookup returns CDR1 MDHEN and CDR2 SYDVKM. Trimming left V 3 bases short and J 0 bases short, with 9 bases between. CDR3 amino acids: CASSFRRFSGNTIYF. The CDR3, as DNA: TGTGCCAGCAGTTTCCGCAGGTTCTCTGGAAACACCATATATTTT.

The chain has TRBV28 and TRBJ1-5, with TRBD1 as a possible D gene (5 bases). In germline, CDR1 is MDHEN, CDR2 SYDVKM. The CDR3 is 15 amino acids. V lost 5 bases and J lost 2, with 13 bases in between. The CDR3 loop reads CASSPSGTGNQPQHF. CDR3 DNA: TGTGCCAGCAGTCCCTCGGGGACTGGCAATCAGCCCCAGCATTTT.

This chain's CDR3 is CASSGTGEGYTF. The CDR3 region has the DNA TGTGCCAGCAGCGGGACAGGGGAAGGCTACACCTTC. The chain carries TRBV6-6 and TRBJ1-2, with 10 bases matching TRBD1. Germline CDR1 and CDR2: MNHNY and SVGAGI (reference sequence). The CDR3 extends over 12 amino acids. V lost 6 bases to trimming and J lost 8 bases; unmatched junction nucleotides: 3.

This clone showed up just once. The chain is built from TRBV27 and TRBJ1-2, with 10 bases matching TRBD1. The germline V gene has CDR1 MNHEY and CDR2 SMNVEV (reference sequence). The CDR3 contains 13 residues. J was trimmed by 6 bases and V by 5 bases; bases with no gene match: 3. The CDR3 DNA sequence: TGTGCCAGCAGTACGGGGACAGGGGATGGCTACACCTTC. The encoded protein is CASSTGTGDGYTF.

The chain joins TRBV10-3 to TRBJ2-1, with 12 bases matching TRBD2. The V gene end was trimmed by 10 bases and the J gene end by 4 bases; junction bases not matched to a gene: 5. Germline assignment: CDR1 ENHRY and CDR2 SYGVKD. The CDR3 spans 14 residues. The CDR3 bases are TGTGCCAGTAGGACTAGCGGGGCTTACAATGAGCAGTTCTTC. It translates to CASRTSGAYNEQFF.

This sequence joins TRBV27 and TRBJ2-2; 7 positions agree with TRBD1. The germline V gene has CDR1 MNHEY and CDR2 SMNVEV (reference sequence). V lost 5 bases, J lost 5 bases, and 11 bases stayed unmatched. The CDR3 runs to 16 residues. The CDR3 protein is CASSPPTGTDTGELFF. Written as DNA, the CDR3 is TGTGCCAGCAGTCCGCCGACCGGGACAGATACCGGGGAGCTGTTTTTT.

The CDR3 region is CASSLWASGSPGVRDTQYF. CDR3 DNA: TGTGCCAGCAGTTTATGGGCTAGCGGGAGCCCCGGGGTTAGAGATACGCAGTATTTT. The chain employs TRBV28 and TRBJ2-3; 10 bases match TRBD2. Germline CDR1 and CDR2: MDHEN and SYDVKM. After removal of 0 bases from V and 5 bases from J, the junction contained 14 bases not matched to a gene. The CDR3 sequence is 19 residues long. Complete variable domain (other parts from reference TRBV28 and TRBJ2-3): DVKVTQSSRYLVKRTGEKVFLECVQDMDHENMFWYRQDPGLGLRLIYFSYDVKMKEKGDIPEGYSVSREKKERFSLILESASTNQTSMYLCASSLWASGSPGVRDTQYFGPGTRLTVL.

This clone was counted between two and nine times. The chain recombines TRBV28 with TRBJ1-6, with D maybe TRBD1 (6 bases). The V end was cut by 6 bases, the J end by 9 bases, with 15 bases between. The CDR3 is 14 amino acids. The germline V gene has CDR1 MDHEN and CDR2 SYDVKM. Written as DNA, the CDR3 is TGTGCCAGCAGCCGACAGGAGCTAGGTTCACCCCTCCACTTT. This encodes CASSRQELGSPLHF.

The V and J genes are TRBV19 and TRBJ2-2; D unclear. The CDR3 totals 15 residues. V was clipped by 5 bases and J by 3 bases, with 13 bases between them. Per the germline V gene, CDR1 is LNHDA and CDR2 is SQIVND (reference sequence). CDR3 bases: TGTGCCAGTAGTCCACGAGCCCTCGACACCGGGGAGCTGTTTTTT. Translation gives CASSPRALDTGELFF.

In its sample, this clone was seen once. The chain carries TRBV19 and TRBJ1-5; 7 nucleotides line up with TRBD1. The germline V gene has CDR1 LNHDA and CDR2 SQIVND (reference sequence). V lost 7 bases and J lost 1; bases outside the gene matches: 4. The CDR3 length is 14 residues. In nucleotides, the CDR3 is TGTGCCAGTAAGAAGGGACAGAGCAATCAGCCCCAGCATTTT. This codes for CASKKGQSNQPQHF.

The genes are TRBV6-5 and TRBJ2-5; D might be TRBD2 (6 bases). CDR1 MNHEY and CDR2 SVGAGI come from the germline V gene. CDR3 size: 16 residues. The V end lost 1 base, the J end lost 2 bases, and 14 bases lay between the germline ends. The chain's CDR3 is CASSYYTGSRQETQYF. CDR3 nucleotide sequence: TGTGCCAGCAGTTACTACACCGGGAGTCGACAAGAGACCCAGTACTTC.

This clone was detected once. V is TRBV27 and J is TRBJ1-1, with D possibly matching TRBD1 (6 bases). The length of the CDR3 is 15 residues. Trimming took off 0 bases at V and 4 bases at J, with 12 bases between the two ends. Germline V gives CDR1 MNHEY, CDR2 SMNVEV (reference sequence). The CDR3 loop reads CASSLSNRAGTEAFF. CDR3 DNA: TGTGCCAGCAGTTTATCGAACAGGGCCGGCACTGAAGCTTTCTTT.

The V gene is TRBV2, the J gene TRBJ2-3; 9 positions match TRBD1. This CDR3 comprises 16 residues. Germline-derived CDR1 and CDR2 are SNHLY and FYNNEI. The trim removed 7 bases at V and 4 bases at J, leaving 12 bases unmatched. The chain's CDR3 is CASTPGVGQGPDTQYF. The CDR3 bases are TGTGCCAGCACTCCCGGGGTGGGACAGGGCCCAGATACGCAGTATTTT.

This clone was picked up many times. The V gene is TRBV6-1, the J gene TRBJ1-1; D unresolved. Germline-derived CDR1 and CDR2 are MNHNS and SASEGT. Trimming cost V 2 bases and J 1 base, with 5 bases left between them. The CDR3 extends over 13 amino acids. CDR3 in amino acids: CASSERENTEAFF. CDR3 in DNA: TGTGCCAGCAGTGAACGAGAGAACACTGAAGCTTTCTTT.

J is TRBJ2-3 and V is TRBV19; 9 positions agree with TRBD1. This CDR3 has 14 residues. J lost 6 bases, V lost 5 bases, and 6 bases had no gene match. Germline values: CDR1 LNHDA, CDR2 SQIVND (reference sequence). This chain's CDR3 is CASSSGQGRDTQYF. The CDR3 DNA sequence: TGTGCCAGTAGTTCGGGACAGGGAAGGGATACGCAGTATTTT.

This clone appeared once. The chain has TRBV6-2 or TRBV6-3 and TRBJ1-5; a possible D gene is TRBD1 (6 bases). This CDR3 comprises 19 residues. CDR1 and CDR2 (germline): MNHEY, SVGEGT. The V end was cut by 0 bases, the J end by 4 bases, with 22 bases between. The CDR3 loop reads CASSYSGPAGAVRNQPQHF. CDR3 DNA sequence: TGTGCCAGCAGTTACTCGGGGCCGGCAGGGGCGGTTCGAAATCAGCCCCAGCATTTT.

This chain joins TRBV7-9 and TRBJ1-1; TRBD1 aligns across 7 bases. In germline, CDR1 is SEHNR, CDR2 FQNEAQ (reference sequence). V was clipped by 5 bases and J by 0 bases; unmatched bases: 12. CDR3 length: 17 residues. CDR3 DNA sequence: TGTGCCAGCAGCCTAAGCACAGGGGTTATCATGAACACTGAAGCTTTCTTT. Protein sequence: CASSLSTGVIMNTEAFF.

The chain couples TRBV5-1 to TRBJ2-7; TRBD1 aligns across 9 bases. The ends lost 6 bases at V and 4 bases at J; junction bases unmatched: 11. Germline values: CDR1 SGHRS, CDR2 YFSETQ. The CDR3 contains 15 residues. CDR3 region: CASTASGTGKYEQYF. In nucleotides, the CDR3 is TGCGCCAGCACCGCTTCCGGGACAGGGAAATACGAGCAGTACTTC.

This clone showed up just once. The CDR3 loop reads CSVEQSGIKNTGELFF. CDR3 nucleotides: TGCAGCGTTGAACAGTCAGGAATAAAAAACACCGGGGAGCTGTTTTTT. The chain has TRBV29-1 and TRBJ2-2; D not resolved. Between the trimmed V and J ends, which lost 2 bases and 2 bases, there was a span of 15 bases. This CDR3 contains 16 residues. Germline values: CDR1 SQVTM, CDR2 ANQGSEA.

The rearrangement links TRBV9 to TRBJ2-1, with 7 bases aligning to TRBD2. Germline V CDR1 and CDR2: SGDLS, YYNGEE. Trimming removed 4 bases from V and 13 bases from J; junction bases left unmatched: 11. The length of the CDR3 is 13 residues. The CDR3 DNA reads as TGTGCCAGCAGCTCCGGACTAGATAATTATCAGTTCTTC. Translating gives CASSSGLDNYQFF.

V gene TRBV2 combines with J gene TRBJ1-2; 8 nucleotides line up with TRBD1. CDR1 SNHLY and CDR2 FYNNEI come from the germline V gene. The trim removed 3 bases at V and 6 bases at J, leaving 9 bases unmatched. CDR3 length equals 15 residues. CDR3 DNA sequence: TGTGCCAGCAGTGATAGTACAGGGGGGCCAGATGGCTACACCTTC. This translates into CASSDSTGGPDGYTF.

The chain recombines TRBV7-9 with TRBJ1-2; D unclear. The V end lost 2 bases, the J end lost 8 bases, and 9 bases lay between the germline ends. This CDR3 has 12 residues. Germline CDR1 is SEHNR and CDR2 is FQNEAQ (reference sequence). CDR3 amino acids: CASSLSAEGYTF. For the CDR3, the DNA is TGTGCCAGCAGCTTAAGCGCGGAAGGCTACACCTTC.